This T cell receptor beta chain comes out of a study of type 1 regulatory T cells. Study overall: T-allo10 is a Tr1-enriched, alloantigen-specific CD4 T cell product made in vitro.

V lost 1 base to trimming and J lost 7 bases, with 10 bases between them. Per the germline V gene, CDR1 is SNHLY and CDR2 is FYNNEI. The CDR3 is 14 amino acids. As concerns this clonotype: Its antigen is not identified.

TCRdb reprocessed the reads via MiXCR and lists one record per CDR3 protein. The sample yields more than 60,000 distinct CDR3 sequences, 60% to 65% seen once. Sequenced material: cultured non-Tr1 T cells, either the whole culture or a sorted T cell fraction (not recorded which). The chain uses TRBV2 and TRBJ1-4; tentative D call: TRBD1 (5 bases). This TCR was recovered from a human donor in good health. CDR3 amino acids: CASSEVSGREKLFF. DNA of the CDR3: TGTGCCAGCAGTGAAGTGTCAGGGCGTGAAAAACTGTTTTTT.